Reported below is one TCR beta chain. Its target is unknown. This specimen comes from a study of cytomegalovirus exposure and HLA in healthy donors. Study-level points and caveats: Earlier analysis looked at TCR beta V segments, and most were productive about 87% or about 30% of the time. Both high specificity and high sensitivity reportedly marked the classifier's diagnosis of cytomegalovirus status.

The CDR3 consists of 15 residues. V trimming: 0 bases; J trimming: 4 bases; junction bases outside the gene matches: 6. CDR1 is SGHKS, CDR2 YYEKEE, per germline (reference sequence). PCR amplification relied on 60 Vbeta primers (plus 13 Jbeta primers). Sequencing used immunoSEQ multiplex PCR; TCRdb keeps in-frame clones, though not all of them. The sample records around 150,000 clones, around 80% being singletons. This receptor was taken from a male donor in good health and CMV-seronegative. This chain connects TRBV5-5 to TRBJ2-7, with 8 bases identical to TRBD1. Sample: PBMCs. The CDR3 coding sequence is TGTGCCAGCAGCTTGGCCTATGGACAGGGTTACGAGCAGTACTTC. Amino acids: CASSLAYGQGYEQYF.